This T cell receptor (beta chain) was sequenced in a study of T cells in Graves' hyperthyroidism and ophthalmopathy (dated by TCRdb to about 2019). Regarding the complete study: Peripheral blood was collected at initial diagnosis, before any treatment. TCR V-J signatures able to tell the groups apart were searched for in a discovery cohort of 90 to 100 patients, of whom over 40 had Graves' ophthalmopathy and more than 55 had stable Graves' hyperthyroidism. Prospective prediction of ophthalmopathy was tested in an independent validation cohort of fewer than 20 hyperthyroidism patients and 15 to 17 patients who later progressed to ophthalmopathy. The roughly 90 discovery patients were divided at random into training and test sets in a 7:3 ratio. In addition, the study compared T-cell repertoires in thyroid tissue and in blood from roughly six Graves' hyperthyroidism patients. After sampling, hyperthyroidism patients received methimazole starting at 30 mg daily, and ophthalmopathy patients received high-dose intravenous methylprednisolone. The paper reports TCR Vbeta CDR3 sequencing of roughly 140 peripheral blood samples: 40 to 45 ophthalmopathy, under 80 hyperthyroidism and 17 progressor patients.

Stable Graves' hyperthyroidism was defined as the absence of progression to ophthalmopathy over 18 months of follow-up. The hyperthyroidism patients were between 18 and 65 years old and newly diagnosed, with a disease duration of less than 2 months. The study excluded patients with uncontrolled infections, other autoimmune diseases, pregnancy or lactation. Diagnoses were established on the basis of clinical symptoms, serum thyroxine and TRAb, thyroid ultrasound, and orbital computed tomography. PBMCs were separated from roughly 10 ml of fresh peripheral blood using Ficoll-Paque density gradient centrifugation. Trizol reagent was used to extract total RNA, and RNA quality was then checked on an Agilent 2100 Bioanalyzer. Amplification of TCR beta CDR3 regions was carried out from RNA transcripts. The TCR CDR3 was subjected to a first round of RT-PCR using the HTBI primer set and the Qiagen OneStep RT-PCR kit. The libraries were constructed in a second round of multiplex PCR and then size-selected and purified. Libraries were sequenced paired-end with 100 bp reads on an Illumina HiSeq2000. The authors processed their data as follows. Raw data were processed with SOAPnuke, discarding reads with adapters, uncalled bases, mean Phred below 15, or no exact constant-primer or identifier match. COPE v1.2.5 was used to merge the high-quality paired reads, and each unique nucleotide sequence was defined as a clonotype. Clonotypes were aligned to IMGT TRBV, TRBD and TRBJ reference segments using MiTCR v1.1. The analysis included only V-J combinations with a frequency above 0.0001, which together covered 99% to 99.2% of the repertoires. The TCS score was defined as F50 (clonal expansion) divided by E x V (chaos), with BLOSUM62-based TCRdist calculated between CDR3 peptides within each V-J. Welch's t-statistics and random forest reduced roughly 540 V-J features to 10 to 15, which were used in a naive Bayes classifier (R e1071). The public reads were run again by TCRdb, first through fastp at Q25 and then through MiXCR, and only productive beta chains were kept. For every CDR3 protein sequence, its rows merge into one entry that carries the most common genes and DNA. TCRdb, not the original authors, processed these V and J calls. The sample table shows some 770,000 distinct CDR3 sequences, and about 16% are seen once. Under 10% of the sample is taken by the ten largest.

This clonotype occurred many times. No antigen is known for it. No quality values exist for individual bases; no much larger clone is one base distant. Paper-wide results and their limitations: Ophthalmopathy was separated from stable hyperthyroidism by a 13 V-J signature model, with around 90% sensitivity and roughly 81% specificity obtained in cross-validation and 80%/75% obtained in testing. During validation, the model predicted progression to ophthalmopathy a median of about 6.3 months ahead of onset, with more than 60% sensitivity and about 72% specificity. No statistical method was used to fix the sample size in advance, and group allocation was not hidden from the investigators. Blood samples also contained most of the expanded thyroid clonotypes (frequency above 0.001), which suggests that blood repertoires may reflect thyroid immune responses.

The V end loses 4 bases and the J end loses 7 bases, and a stretch of 20 bases separates them. The CDR3 runs 16 residues from the cysteine to the phenylalanine. CDR3 DNA only is kept here, 48 bases in frame from base 1. The germline V gene encodes CDR1 PRHDT and CDR2 FYEKMQ (reference sequence). Sequenced input: blood. This receptor chain uses TRBV13 and TRBJ2-1, with TRBD2 tentatively as D gene (6 bases match). This receptor was taken from a man between 18 and 29 years old with Graves' hyperthyroidism. The DNA sequence follows: TGTGCCAGCAGCTACTTATCGGTGGGAGGAGGAAATGAGCAGTTCTTC. This sequence encodes CASSYLSVGGGNEQFF.